This TCR beta chain was observed in a study of blood T cell repertoires in COVID-19. Study summary: PBMCs, B-cell-depleted T cells, or T cells provided the cDNA or gDNA that made up the material.

This CDR3 contains 15 residues. Germline lookup yields CDR1 MNHNY and CDR2 SVGAGI (reference sequence). The J segment lost 1 base and the V segment lost 2 bases, leaving 2 bases of the junction unmatched. Sequenced by immunoSEQ multiplex PCR; TCRdb stores in-frame clones only, minus some. The data hold approximately 170,000 clones, with around 85% observed a single time. The rearrangement joins TRBV6-6 to TRBJ1-2; 9 positions agree with TRBD1. This clonotype originated in a woman in her seventies with acute or convalescent COVID-19. The material sequenced was peripheral blood. In DNA form, the CDR3 reads TGTGCCAGCAGTTACGGGACAGGGAATAACTATGGCTACACCTTC. It translates to CASSYGTGNNYGYTF.